This T cell receptor (beta chain) originates from a study of blood T cell repertoires in COVID-19. At the level of the study: Sites in the United States, Italy and Spain provided acute and convalescent COVID-19 samples. T cells, B-cell-depleted T cells, or PBMCs provided the cDNA or gDNA that served as material.

In the study's own analysis: Quantification of nucleated cells was approximated via reference gene primer amplification. The method was immunoSEQ multiplex PCR; TCRdb's version includes in-frame clones alone and lacks a portion of them. V, J and clone size are taken as reported in that table, and D and trimming were inferred from the DNA itself. The top ten clones hold almost 3% of a sample with about 340,000 clones, 65% to 85% of them seen once. CDR1 is MGHRA, CDR2 YSYEKL, per germline. V lost 0 bases to trimming and J lost 1 base; unmatched junction nucleotides: 12. The CDR3 runs 20 residues. This clonotype originated in a man aged 25 to 40 with active or convalescent COVID-19. The sequenced sample was peripheral blood. The chain has TRBV4-1 and TRBJ2-3; 11 nucleotides agree with TRBD2. The CDR3 reads CASSQDSSLAGEEGTDTQYF. Here the CDR3 DNA reads TGCGCCAGCAGCCAAGATTCTTCACTAGCGGGAGAAGAGGGCACAGATACGCAGTATTTT.